This TCR beta chain is from a study of post-analysis software for immune sequencing data. On the study more broadly: The disease courses spanned relapsing-remitting, secondary progressive and progressive-relapsing forms of multiple sclerosis.

Findings and limits, study-wide: Four or five TRBV segments (TRBV5-6, TRBV5-1 and TRBV20-1 among them) occurred more frequently in patients than in controls. Samples made in the same batch grouped tightly together by F measure.

This CDR3 spans 13 amino acids. CDR1 and CDR2 (germline): LNHNV, YYDKDF (reference sequence). V dropped 1 base and J dropped 2 bases, with 5 bases sitting between them. Included in the TCR beta cDNA libraries were unique molecular identifiers. T cells numbering roughly 0.9 to 11 million gave rise to some 520,000 cDNA molecules. TCRdb re-called the PCR reads through MiXCR, storing one row per CDR3 protein. The sample has 750,000 to 950,000 distinct CDR3 sequences, approximately 44% seen once. This clonotype was seen a handful of times. Its antigen is not identified. This TCR was sampled from a girl aged 5 to 17 with multiple sclerosis. Sequencing was carried out using blood. J is TRBJ1-2 and V is TRBV15; D not resolved. The CDR3 loop reads CATSRAENYGYTF. The CDR3 nucleotides are TGTGCCACCAGCAGAGCCGAAAACTATGGCTACACCTTC.